The 3 T cell receptor beta chains presented below share a single source sample, sequenced in a study of blood T cell repertoires in COVID-19. Libraries were prepared by immunoSEQ multiplex PCR; TCRdb keeps only in-frame clonotypes and omits some of them. The sample has about 170,000 clones, over 80% seen once. Sequencing used peripheral blood. These receptor sequences come from a woman aged 50 to 60 with acute or convalescent COVID-19.

The rearrangement joins TRBV7-3 to TRBJ2-2; 10 bases line up with TRBD1. J was trimmed by 6 bases and V by 5 bases; bases with no gene match: 6. Looked up from germline, CDR1 is SGHTA and CDR2 is FQGTGA. This CDR3 contains 15 residues. CDR3: CASSQGQGRAGELFF. DNA for the CDR3: TGTGCCAGCAGCCAGGGACAGGGGCGGGCCGGGGAGCTGTTTTTT.

The chain recombines TRBV28 with TRBJ2-6; 9 nucleotides match TRBD2. From germline, CDR1 is MDHEN and CDR2 SYDVKM. V shed 4 bases, J shed 4 bases, and the junction held 11 bases outside the gene matches. The CDR3 covers 18 residues. DNA of the CDR3: TGTGCCAGCAGTTACGTAGCGGGAGCTGGGCCCGGGGCCAACGTCCTGACTTTC. Translating it yields CASSYVAGAGPGANVLTF.

The chain uses TRBV28 and TRBJ1-1; no clear D. Germline loops: CDR1 MDHEN, CDR2 SYDVKM. V lost 4 bases and J 4 bases, leaving 13 bases between the germline ends. CDR3 length: 14 residues. The CDR3 region is CASSSRRKPTEAFF. CDR3 nucleotide sequence: TGTGCCAGCAGTTCCCGTAGAAAGCCCACTGAAGCTTTCTTT.